This T cell receptor (beta chain) was obtained from a study of graft-versus-host responses after intestinal transplantation. On the study more broadly: All recipients got anti-thymocyte globulin induction, then tacrolimus and steroids for about 3 years. Study results and caveats: Some GvH clones appeared in ileal mucosa or blood before recipient bone marrow. Allografts of patients with graft-donor T cell macrochimerism showed high graft-versus-host to host-versus-graft clone ratios.

Germline-derived CDR1 and CDR2 are SNHLY and FYNNEI. The CDR3 is 14 amino acids. J gave up 0 bases and V 4 bases, and 0 bases lay outside the gene matches. Stimulators, approximately 200,000 irradiated and violet-dye-labeled cells, were plated with approximately 200,000 CFSE-labeled responder cells. Assay used: immunoSEQ multiplex PCR; TCRdb lists only in-frame clones, some missing. The repertoire includes roughly 15,000 clones, roughly a third of them detected once, and 5.7% sits in the top ten. Within the sample, this clone is medium-sized. The chain has TRBV2 and TRBJ2-4; TRBD2 agrees at 7 bases. The receptor was derived from a human patient who received an intestinal transplant. The input for sequencing was alloreactive CD4+ T cells from a mixed lymphocyte reaction culture, taken before intestinal transplant. Subset specified: CFSE-low proliferating T cells sorted from approximately six-day pre-transplant mixed lymphocyte reaction (GvH or HvG direction). The CDR3 sequence: CASSVAGAKNIQYF. In DNA, the CDR3 is TGTGCCAGCAGTGTAGCGGGAGCCAAAAACATTCAGTACTTC.